The 20 T cell receptor beta chains below come from one sample, sequenced in a study of PD-1 blockade in classical Hodgkin lymphoma (dated by TCRdb to about 2020). The method was the immunoSEQ multiplex PCR assay. TCRdb took over this immuneACCESS table, retaining in-frame rearrangements with V and J assigned. Such tables are incomplete; in checked studies, under half of the missing clones stem from an unresolved V gene, and the remainder is unexplained. This sample lists some 86,000 clones; 90% were detected once. The leading ten clones occupy approximately 2.9% of the sample. Interpreted using the paper, the time point label stands for: cycle 4 day 1 (C4D1), after about 6 weeks of nivolumab. Every trial patient had relapsed after autologous stem cell transplantation, and cohorts A, B and C differed in prior brentuximab vedotin exposure. The sequences come from peripheral blood mononuclear cells (PBMCs), collected before the fourth cycle of nivolumab. The receptors derive from a human donor with classical Hodgkin lymphoma.

V and J are TRBV19 and TRBJ1-1; D ambiguous. Per the germline V gene, CDR1 is LNHDA and CDR2 is SQIVND (reference sequence). Between the trimmed V and J ends, which lost 6 bases and 3 bases, there was a span of 38 bases. The CDR3 length is 22 residues. CDR3 in amino acids: CASSNTIGREKQPTKMDTEAFF. The CDR3, as DNA: TGTGCCAGTAGCAACACCATTGGTCGAGAAAAACAGCCAACTAAGATGGACACTGAAGCTTTCTTT.

The rearrangement uses TRBV18 and TRBJ2-5; TRBD2 is a possible D gene (6 bases). The germline V gene has CDR1 KGHSH and CDR2 LQKENI. The V gene lost 0 bases and the J gene lost 4 bases, with 12 bases spanning the gap. The CDR3 runs to 15 residues. The CDR3 DNA sequence: TGTGCCAGCTCACCACCTAGCGGATACCCAGAGACCCAGTACTTC. This gives the protein CASSPPSGYPETQYF. The complete variable domain, with remaining parts taken from reference TRBV18 and TRBJ2-5, reads NAGVMQNPRHLVRRRGQEARLRCSPMKGHSHVYWYRQLPEEGLKFMVYLQKENIIDESGMPKERFSAEFPKEGPSILRIQQVVRGDSAAYFCASSPPSGYPETQYFGPGTRLLVL.

This clone was seen just once. This chain connects TRBV28 to TRBJ2-7, with 12 bases fitting TRBD2. Trimming removed 5 bases from V and 5 bases from J; junction bases left unmatched: 7. Germline V gene sequence: CDR1 MDHEN, CDR2 SYDVKM. The CDR3 runs to 15 residues. Here the CDR3 DNA reads TGTGCCAGCAGTCTAGCGGGGGGGCTCGGGGACGAGCAGTACTTC. Translating it yields CASSLAGGLGDEQYF.

The chain joins TRBV4-3 to TRBJ1-2; 7 positions match TRBD1. The trim removed 1 base at V and 4 bases at J, leaving 6 bases unmatched. The CDR3 has 15 amino acids. Germline V gives CDR1 LGHNA, CDR2 YSLEER. This CDR3 is CASSQVSGQVYGYTF. The DNA of the CDR3 is TGCGCCAGCAGCCAAGTCTCCGGACAGGTCTATGGCTACACCTTC.

This clone was detected only once. V usage is TRBV19 and J usage is TRBJ2-6; a weak D match, TRBD2 (6 bases). The CDR3 runs to 17 residues. With 8 bases removed from V and 1 base from J, the gap between germline ends came to 18 bases. CDR1 is LNHDA, CDR2 SQIVND, per germline (reference sequence). The DNA of the CDR3 is TGTGCCAGTGGGGAGGCACTCCTGTTATCTGGGGCCAACGTCCTGACTTTC. Translated, it gives CASGEALLLSGANVLTF.

This clone has more than one count but fewer than ten. This chain joins TRBV2 and TRBJ1-5; D unresolved. V was trimmed by 4 bases and J by 2 bases, leaving 9 bases between them. The length of the CDR3 is 14 residues. The germline V gene has CDR1 SNHLY and CDR2 FYNNEI. The CDR3 bases are TGTGCCAGCAGTGTCAGTCTAGGCAATCAGCCCCAGCATTTT. Encoded protein: CASSVSLGNQPQHF.

In nucleotides, the CDR3 is TGTGCCAGCAGTCCCCAAGGATGGGGCAGACGCTCCTACGAGCAGTACTTC. Translated: CASSPQGWGRRSYEQYF. The chain links TRBV28 to TRBJ2-7; possible D gene TRBD1, 5 bases. The length of the CDR3 is 17 residues. CDR1 MDHEN and CDR2 SYDVKM come from the germline V gene. V lost 5 bases, J lost 0 bases, and 20 bases lay in between.

CDR3 loop: CASSQPGRSDTQYF. In DNA, the CDR3 is TGCGCCAGCAGCCAGCCGGGGCGCTCAGATACGCAGTATTTT. The V gene is TRBV5-1, the J gene TRBJ2-3; the D gene could be TRBD1 or TRBD2 (5 bases each). CDR1 and CDR2 (germline): SGHRS, YFSETQ. The CDR3 is 14 amino acids. V gave up 4 bases and J gave up 4 bases, with 13 bases separating them.

The chain is built from TRBV7-9 and TRBJ2-1, with TRBD2 matching over 7 bases. Germline V gene sequence: CDR1 SEHNR, CDR2 FQNEAQ (reference sequence). After removal of 5 bases from V and 1 base from J, the junction contained 5 bases not matched to a gene. The CDR3 contains 15 residues. The CDR3 DNA reads TGTGCCAGCAGCCTCACGCGGGGGTCCTACAATGAGCAGTTCTTC. Protein: CASSLTRGSYNEQFF. The whole variable domain, filled in from reference TRBV7-9 and TRBJ2-1, reads DTGVSQNPRHKITKRGQNVTFRCDPISEHNRLYWYRQTLGQGPEFLTYFQNEAQLEKSRLLSDRFSAERPKGSFSTLEIQRTEQGDSAMYLCASSLTRGSYNEQFFGPGTRLTVL.

This chain connects TRBV6-5 to TRBJ2-7; tentatively, D is TRBD2 (5 bases). Germline lookup yields CDR1 MNHEY and CDR2 SVGAGI. There are 13 residues in the CDR3. Trimming shortened V by 6 bases and J by 2 bases, and 11 bases separated the two germline ends. CDR3 DNA sequence: TGTGCCAGCAGCCCCAGGAGGCCCTACGAGCAGTACTTC. Amino acid sequence: CASSPRRPYEQYF.

The rearrangement links TRBV30 to TRBJ2-1, with D possibly TRBD1 on 6 matching bases. This CDR3 has 15 residues. Trimming left V 2 bases short and J 1 base short, with 12 bases between. CDR1 and CDR2 (germline): GTSNPN, SVGIG (reference sequence). This CDR3 reads CAWSQGSGSYNEQFF. The CDR3 DNA reads as TGTGCCTGGAGTCAGGGGTCAGGGTCCTACAATGAGCAGTTCTTC.

The chain recombines TRBV7-3 with TRBJ1-1; TRBD1 matches 11 bases. This CDR3 has 14 residues. V gave up 5 bases and J gave up 1 base; unmatched junction bases: 0. Germline values: CDR1 SGHTA, CDR2 FQGTGA. DNA for the CDR3: TGTGCCAGCAGCGGACAGGGGGCGAACACTGAAGCTTTCTTT. Encoded protein: CASSGQGANTEAFF.

The genes are TRBV20-1 and TRBJ2-3; TRBD1 or TRBD2 may be the D gene (6 bases each). The germline V gene has CDR1 DFQATT and CDR2 SNEGSKA (reference sequence). The CDR3 spans 11 residues. The ends were cut back, 5 bases at V and 4 bases at J, with 7 bases in the middle. CDR3 nucleotides: TGCAGTGCTGGGGGGCCAGATACGCAGTATTTT. Translated: CSAGGPDTQYF.

This chain links TRBV6-5 with TRBJ1-1; the D is unclear. Germline V lookup: CDR1 MNHEY, CDR2 SVGAGI. V lost 11 bases to trimming and J lost 3 bases, with 16 bases between them. The CDR3 is made up of 13 amino acids. The CDR3 is CAAGVRTDTEAFF. The CDR3 nucleotides read TGTGCCGCCGGGGTCAGGACCGACACTGAAGCTTTCTTT.

This clone turned up a few times. The chain carries TRBV9 and TRBJ1-1; D might be TRBD1 (5 bases). The length of the CDR3 is 14 residues. Trimming shortened V by 3 bases and J by 0 bases, and 9 bases separated the two germline ends. Germline-derived CDR1 and CDR2 are SGDLS and YYNGEE. The CDR3 DNA sequence: TGTGCCAGCAGCGGTGGGGCAATGAACACTGAAGCTTTCTTT. Translating gives CASSGGAMNTEAFF.

V and J are TRBV6-6 and TRBJ2-3; 7 positions match TRBD1. This CDR3 has 13 amino acids. Germline values: CDR1 MNHNY, CDR2 SVGAGI (reference sequence). The CDR3 nucleotides read TGTGTATCCGAGGGGACAGCTAGAGATACGCAGTATTTT. Protein sequence: CVSEGTARDTQYF.

DNA for the CDR3: TGCGCCAGCAGCCAAGGAACGGGACAGGGGTTGGGAGAGACCCAGTACTTC. Protein product: CASSQGTGQGLGETQYF. The chain employs TRBV4-3 and TRBJ2-5, with 10 bases that match TRBD1. Germline values: CDR1 LGHNA, CDR2 YSLEER. The CDR3 is 17 residues long. V lost 1 base and J lost 4; bases outside the gene matches: 9.

CDR3 coding DNA: TGTGCCAGCAGTTACTCCCCGTCGAACACCGGGGAGCTGTTTTTT. Protein: CASSYSPSNTGELFF. This rearrangement joins TRBV6-5 to TRBJ2-2; D uncertain. The germline V gene encodes CDR1 MNHEY and CDR2 SVGAGI. The CDR3 is made up of 15 amino acids. Trimming stripped 0 bases from V and 0 bases from J, with 5 bases between.

The CDR3 nucleotides read TGTGCCAGCAGCTTATACGGAGGCCAATTTAATTCACCCCTCCACTTT. Translating it yields CASSLYGGQFNSPLHF. This chain connects TRBV7-2 to TRBJ1-6, with D uncertain. The CDR3 sequence is 16 residues long. Germline CDR1 reads SGHTA; CDR2 reads FQGNSA. Trimming removed 2 bases from V and 6 bases from J, with 14 bases in between.

The CDR3 DNA reads TGTGCCTGGAGTTTGAAGGGACATCAGCCCCAGCATTTT. Its protein product is CAWSLKGHQPQHF. The chain combines TRBV30 with TRBJ1-5, with D tentatively TRBD1 (5 bases). CDR1 and CDR2 (germline): GTSNPN, SVGIG (reference sequence). CDR3 length equals 13 residues. V dropped 2 bases and J dropped 5 bases, with 10 bases sitting between them.